This T cell receptor (beta chain) is from a study of blood T cells in healthy people across ages. Per individual sample, total RNA of at least 5 micrograms was extracted. This CDR3 contains 16 residues. Trimming at V came to 2 bases and at J to 9 bases, leaving 10 bases not matched to a gene. Per the germline V gene, CDR1 is MNHEY and CDR2 is SMNVEV (reference sequence). This clonotype was seen a handful of times. For the second PCR, which ran for about 6 to 12 cycles, a sample-barcoded 5' primer and a J-beta primer mix were used. TCRdb independently ran MiXCR on the 5' RACE reads; one entry per CDR3 protein. The table lists 850,000 to 1,300,000 distinct CDR3 sequences, 45% of them singletons.

The rearrangement uses TRBV27 and TRBJ1-6; 7 bases agree with TRBD1. What was sequenced was blood. The TCR originated in a woman aged 60 to 75 in good health. The CDR3 nucleotides read TGTGCCAGCAGTTTAACCCCGGACAGGATATCTTCACCCCTCCACTTT. This codes for CASSLTPDRISSPLHF.